This TCR beta chain was sequenced for a study of cytomegalovirus exposure and HLA in healthy donors (dated by TCRdb to the late 2010s). Regarding the research as a whole: According to a later analysis, one platform produced both the roughly 130 validation repertoires and the roughly 640 repertoires of the first cohort. High-throughput TCR immunosequencing, statistical association of individual TCRs with disease status, and machine learning were combined to predict cytomegalovirus infection status. The aim of the study was to test whether cataloging public T cell receptors could identify signatures of past pathogen exposure. Besides the first cohort of around 670 subjects, a separate validation cohort made up of some 110 different subjects was used.

To prepare the library, the immunoSEQ multiplex PCR assay was applied. The study's processing was this. A statistical classification framework was built for diagnosing cytomegalovirus status from the catalog of TCR beta chain sequences. The clones in this table, taken by TCRdb from immuneACCESS, are in-frame only. Not every clone is retained; where verified, under half of the shortfall comes from an unresolved V gene, and the cause of the rest is unknown. V, J and clone size are taken as reported in that table, and D and trimming were inferred from the DNA itself. Present in this sample are about 110,000 clones, approximately 86% of which were seen just once. The top ten constitute approximately 3% of the sample. Donors formed part of the validation cohort, which comprised over a hundred subjects and was distinct from the first cohort of under 750 subjects. Trimming accounts for 1 base at V and 6 bases at J, while the number of junction bases matched to no gene is 5. The CDR3 runs 14 residues from the cysteine to the phenylalanine. CDR3 DNA is the only sequence kept; it has 42 bases, read in frame from the first base. From the germline V gene, CDR1 is KGHSH and CDR2 is LQKENI.

In this sample, this clone turned up a few times. Its recognized antigen is unknown. The record has no base qualities; no much larger clone is one base away. On the study overall, not on this receptor specifically: Most TCR sequences were observed very rarely across donors, whereas some public TCRs were present in many individuals. A later analysis found that TCRs clustered in the first cohort also tended to co-occur in the 100 to 150 validation repertoires, with 94% of cluster scores above 0. According to the authors, the approach could potentially be generalized to other disease states and immunological phenotypes. A few of the identified cytomegalovirus-associated TCR beta chains were confirmed in vitro to be specific for cytomegalovirus antigens. The validation cohort had no HLA typing available for a later analysis, so co-occurrence within that cohort was assessed over all 120 or so repertoires. The classifier was reported to diagnose cytomegalovirus status with high specificity and sensitivity in both the original cohort and the validation cohort. The study gave a list of under 200 TCR beta chains associated with cytomegalovirus.

Material for sequencing was PBMCs. The receptor's source is a woman aged 18-29 years in good health and CMV-seronegative. This chain is built from TRBV18 and TRBJ2-7; a stretch of 8 junction bases matches TRBD1. At the DNA level, the sequence is TGTGCCAGCTCACCACAGGGACAGGAGGGCGAGCAGTACTTC. Its amino acids are CASSPQGQEGEQYF.